Below, 10 T cell receptor beta chains from the same sample are listed, as sequenced in a study of beta chain features in type 1 diabetes. Of the isolated RNA, all was reverse transcribed, and so the sequenced material was expressed TCRB transcripts. Using immunoSEQ multiplex PCR, the repertoire was profiled, and TCRdb retains in-frame clones only, with some absent. The sample lists 300,000 to 400,000 clones; approximately 10% were seen once. The sample was naive CD4+ T cells from blood. The receptors originated from a woman aged 30 to 39 in good health.

This clone was observed a handful of times. The J gene is TRBJ2-7, the V gene TRBV29-1; D gene uncertain. V lost 7 bases to trimming and J lost 1 base, with 11 bases between them. Germline values: CDR1 SQVTM, CDR2 ANQGSEA. This CDR3 region has 12 residues. CDR3 loop: CSAESYSYEQYF. As DNA, the CDR3 is TGCAGCGCCGAGTCGTATTCCTACGAGCAGTACTTC.

The chain is built from TRBV25-1 and TRBJ2-3, with 13 bases that match TRBD2. Germline CDR1 is MGHDK and CDR2 is SYGVNS. The CDR3 totals 17 residues. The V gene end was trimmed by 5 bases and the J gene end by 5 bases; junction bases not matched to a gene: 10. The DNA for the CDR3 is TGTGCCAGCAGTCAAGGACTAGCGGGAGATTGGGGAGATACGCAGTATTTT. It specifies CASSQGLAGDWGDTQYF.

This clone was counted a few times. V usage is TRBV2 and J usage is TRBJ2-2; tentatively, D is TRBD2 (5 bases). Germline V CDR1 and CDR2: SNHLY, FYNNEI. The CDR3 is made up of 15 amino acids. Trimming left V 6 bases short and J 1 base short, with 12 bases between. The CDR3 sequence is CASSPRDLNTGELFF. DNA for the CDR3: TGTGCCAGCAGCCCCCGGGATTTGAACACCGGGGAGCTGTTTTTT.

The table lists this clone with a few counts. This chain links TRBV28 with TRBJ2-7; D gene unclear. Germline values: CDR1 MDHEN, CDR2 SYDVKM. With 4 bases removed from V and 7 bases from J, the gap between germline ends came to 11 bases. This CDR3 is 12 amino acids long. The CDR3 region has the DNA TGTGCCAGCAGTTCGGCCCTGGAGGAGCAGTACTTC. Translating it yields CASSSALEEQYF.

This chain uses TRBV6-5 with TRBJ2-3, with 7 bases lining up with TRBD1. Per germline, CDR1 MNHEY and CDR2 SVGAGI. The CDR3 totals 14 residues. V dropped 5 bases and J dropped 0; count of bases not matched to a gene: 2. In DNA, the CDR3 is TGTGCCAGCAGTCGGACAGGTAGCACAGATACGCAGTATTTT. Residues: CASSRTGSTDTQYF.

There are a few counts of this clone. This rearrangement joins TRBV5-1 to TRBJ2-3, with D tentatively TRBD2 (5 bases). In germline, CDR1 is SGHRS, CDR2 YFSETQ. CDR3 length: 14 amino acids. Trimming took 1 base from V and 2 from J, leaving 8 bases between them. This chain's CDR3 is CASSLREYTDTQYF. CDR3 DNA sequence: TGCGCCAGCAGCTTGAGGGAGTACACAGATACGCAGTATTTT.

This clone has only a few counts. The V call is TRBV13, the J call TRBJ2-1, with a tentative D call TRBD2 (6 bases). V gave up 5 bases and J gave up 12 bases, with 17 bases separating them. This CDR3 has 13 amino acids. CDR1 PRHDT and CDR2 FYEKMQ come from the germline V gene (reference sequence). The DNA of the CDR3 is TGTGCCAGCAGCACTCCGCGGGATCTCGGGCAGTTCTTC. Its protein is CASSTPRDLGQFF.

This chain uses TRBV10-3 with TRBJ2-7; TRBD2 matches at 9 bases. Trimming at V came to 8 bases and at J to 7 bases, leaving 9 bases not matched to a gene. CDR1 is ENHRY, CDR2 SYGVKD, per germline. This CDR3 spans 13 amino acids. CDR3: CAIGTSSPGEQYF. The CDR3 region has the DNA TGTGCCATCGGGACTAGCTCCCCGGGGGAGCAGTACTTC.

The chain couples TRBV18 to TRBJ2-1; possible D gene TRBD2, 6 bases. CDR3 length equals 15 residues. The V gene lost 5 bases and the J gene lost 2 bases, with 13 bases spanning the gap. Looked up from germline, CDR1 is KGHSH and CDR2 is LQKENI. DNA for the CDR3: TGTGCCAGCTCAGTGGGGACGGGGGCCTACAATGAGCAGTTCTTC. Its translation is CASSVGTGAYNEQFF. The full variable domain, completed using reference TRBV18 and TRBJ2-1, is NAGVMQNPRHLVRRRGQEARLRCSPMKGHSHVYWYRQLPEEGLKFMVYLQKENIIDESGMPKERFSAEFPKEGPSILRIQQVVRGDSAAYFCASSVGTGAYNEQFFGPGTRLTVL.

V and J are TRBV18 and TRBJ2-5; 10 nucleotides match TRBD2. Per the germline V gene, CDR1 is KGHSH and CDR2 is LQKENI. This CDR3 has 15 residues. With V trimmed by 4 bases and J by 2 bases, 4 bases remained unmatched. CDR3: CASSHGTSDQETQYF. CDR3 sequence (DNA): TGTGCCAGCTCACACGGGACTAGCGATCAAGAGACCCAGTACTTC.